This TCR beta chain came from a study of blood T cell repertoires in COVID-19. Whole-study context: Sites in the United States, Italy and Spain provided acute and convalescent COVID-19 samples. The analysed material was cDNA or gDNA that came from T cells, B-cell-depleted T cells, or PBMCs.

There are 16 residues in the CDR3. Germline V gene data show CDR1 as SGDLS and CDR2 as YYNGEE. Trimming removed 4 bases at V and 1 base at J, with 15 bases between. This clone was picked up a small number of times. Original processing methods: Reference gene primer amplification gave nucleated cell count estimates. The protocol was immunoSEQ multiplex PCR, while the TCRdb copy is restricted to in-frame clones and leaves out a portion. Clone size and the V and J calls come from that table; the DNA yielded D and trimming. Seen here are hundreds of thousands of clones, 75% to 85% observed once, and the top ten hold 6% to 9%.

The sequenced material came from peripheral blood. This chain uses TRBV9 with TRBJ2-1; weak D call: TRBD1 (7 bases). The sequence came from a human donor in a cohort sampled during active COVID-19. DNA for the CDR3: TGTGCCAGCAGCACAGGGGCGGGGCTATCCTACAATGAGCAGTTCTTC. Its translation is CASSTGAGLSYNEQFF.